The following is a T cell receptor (beta chain) sequence with its context. The V and J ends lost 3 bases and 14 bases, in that order; junction bases with no gene match: 7. The CDR3 has 13 residues. Germline V gene lookup returns CDR1 LNHDA and CDR2 SQIVND (reference sequence). Described time point: after dendritic cell vaccination, including at tumor progression/relapse. The data originate from a study of glioma-infiltrating T cells after dendritic cell vaccination. The PCR used 60 V beta and 13 J beta primers. Assay: immunoSEQ multiplex PCR; the TCRdb copy retains only in-frame clones and omits some. There are fewer than 70,000 clones in the sample; roughly 84% occur only once, and around 8.3% lies in the top ten.

The chain couples TRBV19 to TRBJ1-4, with 9 bases matching TRBD1. The specimen was blood, collected after dendritic cell vaccination. The TCR sequence derives from a human donor with glioblastoma. This CDR3 reads CASSIPTGGRLFF. Written as DNA, the CDR3 is TGTGCCAGTAGTATTCCCACAGGGGGCCGTCTGTTTTTT.